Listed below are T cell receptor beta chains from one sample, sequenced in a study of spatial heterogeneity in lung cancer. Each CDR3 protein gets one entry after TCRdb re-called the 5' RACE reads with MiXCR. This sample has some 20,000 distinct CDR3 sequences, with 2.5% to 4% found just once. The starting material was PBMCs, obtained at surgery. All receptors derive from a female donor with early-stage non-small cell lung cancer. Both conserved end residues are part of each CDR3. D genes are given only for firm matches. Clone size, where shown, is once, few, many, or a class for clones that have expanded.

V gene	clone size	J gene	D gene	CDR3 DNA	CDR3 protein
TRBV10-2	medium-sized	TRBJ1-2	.	TGCGCCAGCAGGGACACCGGGACACCCTATGGCTACACCTTC	CASRDTGTPYGYTF
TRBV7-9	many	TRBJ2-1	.	TGTGCCAGCAGCTTAGTGGCGGGTTGGTCCTACAATGAGCAGTTCTTC	CASSLVAGWSYNEQFF
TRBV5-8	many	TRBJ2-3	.	TGTGCCAGCAGCTTCGAGCGATACACAGATACGCAGTATTTT	CASSFERYTDTQYF
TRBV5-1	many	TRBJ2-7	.	TGCGCCAGCAGGGCCGACAGTACCAACTACGAGCAGTACTTC	CASRADSTNYEQYF
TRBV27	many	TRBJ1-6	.	TGTGCCAGCAGTCCTACGGGACATCGCTCACCCCTCCACTTT	CASSPTGHRSPLHF
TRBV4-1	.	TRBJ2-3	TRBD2	TGCGCCAGCAGCCTTAGCAATTTCCGGGACTACACAGATACGCAGTATTTT	CASSLSNFRDYTDTQYF
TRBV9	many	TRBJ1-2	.	TGTGCCAGCAGCATCAATCCCTCGGGTGGGGACTATGGCTACACCTTC	CASSINPSGGDYGYTF
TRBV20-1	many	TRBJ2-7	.	TGCAGTGCTAGAAGGGGGGGCCGGAACTACGAGCAGTACTTC	CSARRGGRNYEQYF
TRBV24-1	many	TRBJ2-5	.	TGTGCCACCAGTGATCCGGGCCGCCCGGCGGAGACCCAGTACTTC	CATSDPGRPAETQYF
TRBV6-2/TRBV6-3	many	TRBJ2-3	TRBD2	TGTGCCAGCAGTTACTCTAGCGGGGCTAGCACAGATACGCAGTATTTT	CASSYSSGASTDTQYF
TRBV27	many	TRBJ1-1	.	TGTGCCAGCAGTGCACAGGGCGGGACTGAAGCTTTCTTT	CASSAQGGTEAFF
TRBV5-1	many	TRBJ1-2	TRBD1	TGCGCCAGCAGCACCGGGACAGGGGCTGGCTATGGCTACACCTTC	CASSTGTGAGYGYTF
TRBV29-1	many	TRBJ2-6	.	TGCAGCGTTGAAAGGACTACCTTCTCTGGGGCCAACGTCCTGACTTTC	CSVERTTFSGANVLTF